Detailed here is one T cell receptor (beta chain). Its antigen remains unidentified. This entry is derived from a study of cytomegalovirus exposure and HLA in healthy donors. General study results and limits: As was reported, the classifier diagnosed cytomegalovirus status with high specificity and sensitivity. TCR beta sequences reportedly predicted most subjects' HLA-A and HLA-B alleles accurately. A later analysis linked some 17,000 TCR beta sequences to HLA alleles at 0.05 false discovery rate.

PCR involved 60 Vbeta and 13 Jbeta primers. The assay was immunoSEQ multiplex PCR, and TCRdb's table has in-frame clones only and misses some. The sample has some 150,000 clones, 65% to 85% seen once; the top ten hold over 1.1%. V lost 7 bases, J lost 5 bases, and 9 bases stayed unmatched. The V gene's germline CDR1 is MDHEN and CDR2 SYDVKM. The length of the CDR3 is 14 residues. This chain links TRBV28 with TRBJ1-1; TRBD1 agrees at 8 bases. The receptor comes from a man aged 60 to 75 in good health and CMV-seronegative. Material: PBMCs. The CDR3 nucleotides read TGTGCCAGCACCACTGGGACAGGTAAGACTGAAGCTTTCTTT. Its protein is CASTTGTGKTEAFF.